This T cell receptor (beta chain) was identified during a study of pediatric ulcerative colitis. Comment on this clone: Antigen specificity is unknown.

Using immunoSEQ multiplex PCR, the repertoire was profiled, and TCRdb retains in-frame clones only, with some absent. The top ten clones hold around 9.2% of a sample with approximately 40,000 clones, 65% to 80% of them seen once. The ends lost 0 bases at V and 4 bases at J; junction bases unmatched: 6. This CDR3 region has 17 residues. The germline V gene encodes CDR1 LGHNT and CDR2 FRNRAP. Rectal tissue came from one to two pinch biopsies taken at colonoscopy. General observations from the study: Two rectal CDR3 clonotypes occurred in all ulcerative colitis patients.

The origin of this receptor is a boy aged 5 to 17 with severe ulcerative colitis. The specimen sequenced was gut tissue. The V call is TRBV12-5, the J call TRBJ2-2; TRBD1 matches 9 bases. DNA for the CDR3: TGTGCTAGTGGTTTGGTACACGGGACAGGGACCACCGGGGAGCTGTTTTTT. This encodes CASGLVHGTGTTGELFF.